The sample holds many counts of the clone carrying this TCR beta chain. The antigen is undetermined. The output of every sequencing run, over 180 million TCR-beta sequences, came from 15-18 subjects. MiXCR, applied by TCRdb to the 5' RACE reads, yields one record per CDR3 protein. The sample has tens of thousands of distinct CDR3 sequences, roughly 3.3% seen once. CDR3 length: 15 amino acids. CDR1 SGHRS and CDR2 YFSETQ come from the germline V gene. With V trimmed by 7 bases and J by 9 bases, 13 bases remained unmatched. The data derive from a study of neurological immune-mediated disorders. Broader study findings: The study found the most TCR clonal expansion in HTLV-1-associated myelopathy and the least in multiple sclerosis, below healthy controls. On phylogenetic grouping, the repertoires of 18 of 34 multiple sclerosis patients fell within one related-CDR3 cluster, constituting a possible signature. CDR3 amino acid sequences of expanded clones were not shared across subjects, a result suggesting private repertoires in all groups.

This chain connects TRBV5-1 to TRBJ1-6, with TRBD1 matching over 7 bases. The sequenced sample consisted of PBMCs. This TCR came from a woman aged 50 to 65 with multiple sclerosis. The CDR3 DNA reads TGCGCCAGCGGCCCGACTGAGGGGGCGATTTCACCCCTCCACTTT. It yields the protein CASGPTEGAISPLHF.